The rows below give T cell receptor beta chains drawn from one sample of a study of CD8 T cells in ankylosing spondylitis. One entry per CDR3 protein results from TCRdb running MiXCR on the 5' RACE reads. Among 650,000 to 800,000 distinct CDR3 sequences, roughly 19% were seen once, and the ten largest hold around 19%. Material: blood, either unsorted or a sorted T cell fraction (not recorded which). The receptors stem from a male donor with ankylosing spondylitis. Both conserved end residues are part of each CDR3. Fields, in order: clone size, J gene, D gene, V gene, CDR3 protein, CDR3 DNA. D genes are given only for firm matches. For some rows the clone size is stated as once, few or many, or as a class when expanded; others skip it.

clone size: -; J gene: TRBJ1-2; D gene: TRBD1; V gene: TRBV18; CDR3 protein: CASSSRDRGGYTF; CDR3 DNA: TGTGCCAGCTCTAGCCGGGACAGGGGAGGCTACACCTTC
clone size: -; J gene: TRBJ2-7; D gene: -; V gene: TRBV4-3; CDR3 protein: CASSQKNFGDEQYF; CDR3 DNA: TGCGCCAGCAGCCAAAAGAACTTTGGGGACGAGCAGTACTTC
clone size: -; J gene: TRBJ1-1; D gene: -; V gene: TRBV14; CDR3 protein: CASSQDDWNTEAFF; CDR3 DNA: TGTGCCAGCAGCCAAGACGACTGGAACACTGAAGCTTTCTTT
clone size: few; J gene: TRBJ2-7; D gene: -; V gene: TRBV5-5; CDR3 protein: CASSLEDWLEQYF; CDR3 DNA: TGTGCCAGCAGCTTGGAAGATTGGCTCGAGCAGTACTTC
clone size: few; J gene: TRBJ2-7; D gene: TRBD1; V gene: TRBV18; CDR3 protein: CASSPGTGLEQYF; CDR3 DNA: TGTGCCAGCTCACCCGGGACAGGACTCGAGCAGTACTTC
clone size: -; J gene: TRBJ2-7; D gene: -; V gene: TRBV4-3; CDR3 protein: CASSLKRGIYEQYF; CDR3 DNA: TGCGCCAGCAGCCTCAAGAGGGGGATCTACGAGCAGTACTTC
clone size: many; J gene: TRBJ2-3; D gene: TRBD2; V gene: TRBV29-1; CDR3 protein: CSARGTSGELDTQYF; CDR3 DNA: TGCAGCGCCCGAGGGACTAGCGGGGAGTTGGATACGCAGTATTTT
clone size: -; J gene: TRBJ1-2; D gene: -; V gene: TRBV4-1; CDR3 protein: CASSQEARAVYGYTF; CDR3 DNA: TGCGCCAGCAGCCAAGAGGCGAGGGCCGTCTATGGCTACACCTTC
clone size: -; J gene: TRBJ2-1; D gene: TRBD2; V gene: TRBV11-2; CDR3 protein: CASSQTSGGAEEQFF; CDR3 DNA: TGTGCCAGCAGCCAGACTAGCGGGGGGGCGGAAGAGCAGTTCTTC
clone size: few; J gene: TRBJ2-2; D gene: -; V gene: TRBV18; CDR3 protein: CASSHDKTGSISGELFF; CDR3 DNA: TGTGCCAGCTCCCACGACAAGACGGGTTCAATTTCCGGGGAGCTGTTTTTT
clone size: few; J gene: TRBJ2-5; D gene: -; V gene: TRBV5-1; CDR3 protein: CASSLDSRGETQYF; CDR3 DNA: TGCGCCAGCAGCTTGGACTCGCGAGGAGAGACCCAGTACTTC
clone size: few; J gene: TRBJ2-1; D gene: -; V gene: TRBV12-3/TRBV12-4; CDR3 protein: CASSLSPGFYEQFF; CDR3 DNA: TGTGCCAGCAGTTTATCGCCAGGGTTCTATGAGCAGTTCTTC
clone size: many; J gene: TRBJ2-1; D gene: TRBD2; V gene: TRBV24-1; CDR3 protein: CATSQGGSYNEQFF; CDR3 DNA: TGTGCCACCAGTCAGGGAGGGTCCTACAATGAGCAGTTCTTC
clone size: few; J gene: TRBJ2-5; D gene: -; V gene: TRBV7-9; CDR3 protein: CASSPSYSGGLETQYF; CDR3 DNA: TGTGCCAGCAGCCCCTCTTACTCAGGAGGTCTGGAGACCCAGTACTTC
clone size: -; J gene: TRBJ2-2; D gene: -; V gene: TRBV15; CDR3 protein: CATSTGQNTGELFF; CDR3 DNA: TGTGCCACCAGCACGGGACAGAACACCGGGGAGCTGTTTTTT
clone size: many; J gene: TRBJ2-7; D gene: -; V gene: TRBV10-3; CDR3 protein: CAISESGTGSLEQYF; CDR3 DNA: TGTGCCATCAGTGAGTCTGGGACGGGGAGTTTGGAGCAGTACTTC
clone size: -; J gene: TRBJ1-6; D gene: TRBD1; V gene: TRBV3-1; CDR3 protein: CASSQVQGAHYNSPLHF; CDR3 DNA: TGTGCCAGCAGCCAAGTACAGGGGGCGCACTATAATTCACCCCTCCACTTT
clone size: many; J gene: TRBJ2-1; D gene: -; V gene: TRBV5-1; CDR3 protein: CASSLSESSYNEQFF; CDR3 DNA: TGTGCCAGCAGTTTATCCGAGAGCTCCTACAATGAGCAGTTCTTC
clone size: -; J gene: TRBJ2-7; D gene: -; V gene: TRBV25-1; CDR3 protein: CASSESRQAVYEQYF; CDR3 DNA: TGTGCCAGCAGTGAATCTCGACAGGCCGTCTACGAGCAGTACTTC
clone size: few; J gene: TRBJ2-5; D gene: -; V gene: TRBV5-6; CDR3 protein: CASSLGGHSQETQYF; CDR3 DNA: TGTGCCAGCAGCTTGGGCGGTCACTCGCAAGAGACCCAGTACTTC
clone size: -; J gene: TRBJ2-1; D gene: TRBD2; V gene: TRBV12-3/TRBV12-4; CDR3 protein: CASSLAGVFEQFF; CDR3 DNA: TGTGCCAGCAGTTTGGCGGGAGTTTTTGAGCAGTTCTTC
clone size: -; J gene: TRBJ2-7; D gene: TRBD2; V gene: TRBV7-2; CDR3 protein: CASSLQRGTSGRLFAEQYF; CDR3 DNA: TGTGCCAGCAGCCTTCAGCGGGGGACTAGCGGGAGGTTATTTGCCGAGCAGTACTTC
clone size: few; J gene: TRBJ2-1; D gene: -; V gene: TRBV6-5; CDR3 protein: CATRHNNEQFF; CDR3 DNA: TGTGCCACTCGACACAACAATGAGCAGTTCTTC
clone size: many; J gene: TRBJ2-7; D gene: -; V gene: TRBV18; CDR3 protein: CASSPGPGTYEQYF; CDR3 DNA: TGTGCCAGCTCCCCGGGACCCGGGACCTACGAGCAGTACTTC
clone size: many; J gene: TRBJ2-6; D gene: -; V gene: TRBV11-2; CDR3 protein: CASSIGRTSGANVLTF; CDR3 DNA: TGTGCCAGCAGCATAGGACGGACCTCTGGGGCCAACGTCCTGACTTTC
clone size: -; J gene: TRBJ2-1; D gene: TRBD1; V gene: TRBV5-1; CDR3 protein: CASSLGTGHYEQFF; CDR3 DNA: TGCGCCAGCAGCTTGGGGACAGGGCATTATGAGCAGTTCTTC
clone size: few; J gene: TRBJ1-1; D gene: -; V gene: TRBV19; CDR3 protein: CASSIQPGSTEAFF; CDR3 DNA: TGTGCCAGTAGTATACAGCCGGGAAGCACTGAAGCTTTCTTT
clone size: few; J gene: TRBJ1-6; D gene: -; V gene: TRBV14; CDR3 protein: CASSAIGGSPLHF; CDR3 DNA: TGTGCCAGCAGCGCTATCGGGGGTTCACCCCTCCACTTT
clone size: few; J gene: TRBJ1-5; D gene: TRBD1; V gene: TRBV20-1; CDR3 protein: CSAQGQGGQPQHF; CDR3 DNA: TGCAGTGCCCAGGGACAGGGAGGCCAGCCCCAGCATTTT
clone size: few; J gene: TRBJ2-7; D gene: TRBD1; V gene: TRBV20-1; CDR3 protein: CSAPPDRGYEQYF; CDR3 DNA: TGCAGTGCTCCCCCGGACAGGGGTTACGAGCAGTACTTC
clone size: -; J gene: TRBJ2-1; D gene: -; V gene: TRBV6-2/TRBV6-3; CDR3 protein: CASKLPTWANEQFF; CDR3 DNA: TGTGCCAGCAAACTACCCACCTGGGCGAATGAGCAGTTCTTC
clone size: -; J gene: TRBJ2-3; D gene: TRBD2; V gene: TRBV20-1; CDR3 protein: CSARDMREVGTQYF; CDR3 DNA: TGCAGTGCTAGAGATATGCGGGAGGTGGGAACGCAGTATTTT
clone size: few; J gene: TRBJ2-7; D gene: TRBD2; V gene: TRBV6-5; CDR3 protein: CASSYSAILAGEQYF; CDR3 DNA: TGTGCCAGCAGTTACTCAGCGATCCTAGCGGGTGAGCAGTACTTC
clone size: few; J gene: TRBJ2-7; D gene: -; V gene: TRBV2; CDR3 protein: CASSEVRGLADFYEQYF; CDR3 DNA: TGTGCCAGCAGTGAGGTACGAGGGCTAGCTGATTTCTACGAGCAGTACTTC
clone size: few; J gene: TRBJ2-2; D gene: -; V gene: TRBV5-5; CDR3 protein: CASTKTTNTGELFF; CDR3 DNA: TGTGCCAGCACCAAGACAACGAACACCGGGGAGCTGTTTTTT
clone size: few; J gene: TRBJ2-1; D gene: -; V gene: TRBV3-1; CDR3 protein: CASSRGLNNEQFF; CDR3 DNA: TGTGCCAGCAGCCGCGGACTGAACAATGAGCAGTTCTTC
clone size: -; J gene: TRBJ2-7; D gene: -; V gene: TRBV29-1; CDR3 protein: CSARGAASYEQYF; CDR3 DNA: TGCAGCGCCCGGGGGGCGGCGTCCTACGAGCAGTACTTC
clone size: -; J gene: TRBJ2-5; D gene: -; V gene: TRBV11-2; CDR3 protein: CASSLSGRDSETQYF; CDR3 DNA: TGTGCCAGCAGCTTATCTGGGCGGGACTCAGAGACCCAGTACTTC
clone size: -; J gene: TRBJ1-6; D gene: -; V gene: TRBV6-1; CDR3 protein: CASSARRDHSPLHF; CDR3 DNA: TGTGCCAGCAGTGCCCGGAGGGACCATTCACCCCTCCACTTT
clone size: few; J gene: TRBJ2-1; D gene: -; V gene: TRBV27; CDR3 protein: CASSFDDYNEQFF; CDR3 DNA: TGTGCCAGCAGTTTCGACGACTACAATGAGCAGTTCTTC